This T cell receptor beta chain is from a study of CD8 T cells in Susac syndrome (dated by TCRdb to the late 2010s). In terms of the full investigation: The study used repertoire sequencing to test whether antigen drove CD8+ T cell activation and differentiation in Susac syndrome. CD8+ T cell repertoire clonality was compared between over 9 healthy donors, some 14 Susac syndrome patients and 15 multiple sclerosis patients.

As concerns this clonotype: This clone's antigen is unknown. No much larger clonotype is one base removed from it; base qualities were not supplied.

Peripheral blood CD8+ and CD4+ T cells from healthy donors, Susac syndrome patients and multiple sclerosis patients were profiled using high-throughput TCR beta sequencing. Treatment-naive patients with stable or active relapsing-remitting disease fulfilling revised McDonald criteria were used as multiple sclerosis controls. Bulk CD8+ and CD4+ T cells were purified by magnetic negative isolation, while CD8+ TEMRA cells were enriched using FACS. Blood was collected in EDTA tubes and processed within 24 hours, with PBMCs isolated through density gradient centrifugation. PBMCs intended for TCR sequencing were cryopreserved in liquid nitrogen and were subsequently thawed in a 37 degrees C water bath. Purity of sorted or isolated CD4+, CD8+ and CD8+ TEMRA cells was at least 90%. Counted from cysteine to phenylalanine, this CDR3 has 12 amino acids. Just the 36-base CDR3 DNA is kept, in frame starting at base 1. A distance of 8 bases separates the germline ends of V and J, which lose 0 bases and 8 bases respectively. Taken from the germline V gene, the CDR1 and CDR2 loops are SGDLS and YYNGEE.

RNA was extracted using the RNeasy kit, and about 0.5 to 1 ug of the RNA was reverse transcribed with random hexamers. The immunoSEQ multiplex PCR assay, which covers 54 Vbeta and 13 Jbeta segments, was used to amplify TCR beta CDR3 regions. PCR amplification bias was corrected by using a synthetic template baseline for primer optimization and computational correction. The source study handled its data this way. Reads were assigned to V, D and J genes according to IMGT and analyzed in immunoSEQ Analyzer, with only productive sequences retained. Clonality was computed as one minus Shannon entropy normalized by log2 of the number of productive unique sequences. For each patient and control, public and private clones were evaluated among the 100 most prevalent clones. Clones were defined as Susac-specific when absent from the healthy and MS cohorts, from approximately 970 published viral clones and from other ImmuneACCESS disease sequences. The public sequencing data were trimmed at Q25 with fastp and processed into clonotypes with MiXCR by TCRdb, which kept only in-frame beta chains. When rows share a CDR3 protein, they turn into one entry using the most common DNA and genes. The V and J calls and clone size come from TCRdb's table, not from the authors' own analysis. In this sample the table shows a few hundred thousand distinct CDR3 sequences, about 93% of which occur a single time. The top ten constitute approximately 0.13% of the sample.

Points the paper makes about the study in general: The study acknowledged that relatively few individuals were included in the TCR sequencing and HLA analysis.

Recombination joined TRBV9 with TRBJ1-2; no D segment can be confidently identified. Material for sequencing was CD8+ T cells from PBMCs. This TCR was sampled from a human donor with multiple sclerosis. The CDR3 corresponds to CASSVAGFGYTF. DNA sequence: TGTGCCAGCAGCGTAGCGGGGTTCGGCTACACCTTC.